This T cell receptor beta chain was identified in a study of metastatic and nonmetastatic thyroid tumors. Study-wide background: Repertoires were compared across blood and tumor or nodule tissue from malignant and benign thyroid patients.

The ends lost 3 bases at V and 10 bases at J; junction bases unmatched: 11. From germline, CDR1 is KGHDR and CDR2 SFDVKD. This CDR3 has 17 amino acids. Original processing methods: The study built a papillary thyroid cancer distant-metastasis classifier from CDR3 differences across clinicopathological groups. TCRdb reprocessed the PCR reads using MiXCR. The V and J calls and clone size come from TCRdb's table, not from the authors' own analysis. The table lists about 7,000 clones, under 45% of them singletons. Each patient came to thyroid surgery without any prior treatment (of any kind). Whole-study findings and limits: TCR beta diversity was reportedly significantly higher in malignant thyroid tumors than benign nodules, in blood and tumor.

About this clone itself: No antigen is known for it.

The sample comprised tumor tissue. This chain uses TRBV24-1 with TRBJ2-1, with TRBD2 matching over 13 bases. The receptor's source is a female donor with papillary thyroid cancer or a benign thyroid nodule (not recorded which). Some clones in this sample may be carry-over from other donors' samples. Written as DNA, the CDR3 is TGTGCCACCAGTGATGATCCCGGACTAGCGGGGGCCCTAGAGCAGTTCTTC. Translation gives CATSDDPGLAGALEQFF.